These T cell receptor beta chains were read from a single sample in a study of regulatory T cells in long-lasting Graves disease. TCRdb re-called the multiplex PCR reads with MiXCR, one entry per CDR3 protein. The sample has 400,000 to 550,000 distinct CDR3 sequences, about a sixth seen once. These records were also assigned to another study, of T cells in Graves' hyperthyroidism and ophthalmopathy.

Sequenced here: peripheral blood mononuclear cells (PBMCs), sampled at new diagnosis, from a patient treated with antithyroid drugs. The origin of the receptors is a woman aged 25 to 39 with Graves disease. Both conserved end residues are part of each CDR3. The D gene is left open where the match is weak. Size is stated for part of the rows, as once, few or many counts, or as a class when the clone is expanded.

j_gene: TRBJ2-2; d_gene: TRBD2; abundance: many; len: 16; v_gene: TRBV12-3/TRBV12-4; CDR3aa: CASSPTSGIGSGELFF; CDR3nt: TGTGCCAGCAGTCCCACCAGCGGGATAGGGTCCGGGGAGCTGTTTTTT
j_gene: TRBJ2-1; d_gene: TRBD1; abundance: many; len: 16; v_gene: TRBV29-1; CDR3aa: CSAESGAESGGDEQFF; CDR3nt: TGCAGCGCTGAATCGGGCGCGGAATCAGGGGGCGATGAGCAGTTCTTC
j_gene: TRBJ2-1; d_gene: -; abundance: few; len: 15; v_gene: TRBV24-1; CDR3aa: CATSGAGTLGNEQFF; CDR3nt: TGTGCCACCAGTGGTGCCGGGACCCTGGGCAATGAGCAGTTCTTC
j_gene: TRBJ1-2; d_gene: -; abundance: -; len: 15; v_gene: TRBV5-1; CDR3aa: CASSARGPGDYGYTF; CDR3nt: TGCGCCAGCAGCGCCCGGGGCCCGGGCGACTATGGCTACACCTTC
j_gene: TRBJ2-3; d_gene: TRBD2; abundance: -; len: 16; v_gene: TRBV27; CDR3aa: CASSSSTGTRRDTQYF; CDR3nt: TGTGCCAGCAGTTCGTCTACCGGGACTAGAAGAGATACGCAGTATTTT
j_gene: TRBJ2-3; d_gene: TRBD2; abundance: many; len: 14; v_gene: TRBV10-3; CDR3aa: CAISVAGVTDTQYF; CDR3nt: TGTGCCATCAGTGTAGCGGGAGTGACAGATACGCAGTATTTT
j_gene: TRBJ1-5; d_gene: TRBD1; abundance: many; len: 15; v_gene: TRBV28; CDR3aa: CASSSPGQVDQPQHF; CDR3nt: TGTGCCAGCAGCTCTCCGGGACAGGTCGATCAGCCCCAGCATTTT
j_gene: TRBJ2-1; d_gene: -; abundance: many; len: 13; v_gene: TRBV20-1; CDR3aa: CSARREPFNEQFF; CDR3nt: TGCAGTGCGCGACGGGAGCCGTTCAATGAGCAGTTCTTC
j_gene: TRBJ2-1; d_gene: TRBD2; abundance: -; len: 11; v_gene: TRBV15; CDR3aa: CATGGGGEQFF; CDR3nt: TGTGCCACCGGCGGGGGGGGTGAGCAGTTCTTC
j_gene: TRBJ1-5; d_gene: -; abundance: many; len: 14; v_gene: TRBV28; CDR3aa: CASSLVRIDQPQHF; CDR3nt: TGTGCCAGCAGTTTGGTGCGTATTGACCAGCCCCAGCATTTT
j_gene: TRBJ2-5; d_gene: -; abundance: many; len: 17; v_gene: TRBV24-1; CDR3aa: CATSDPRPSQGQETQYF; CDR3nt: TGTGCCACCAGTGATCCTCGACCCTCACAGGGCCAAGAGACCCAGTACTTC
j_gene: TRBJ2-7; d_gene: TRBD2; abundance: few; len: 14; v_gene: TRBV7-2; CDR3aa: CASGKRERPYEQYF; CDR3nt: TGTGCCAGCGGAAAGCGGGAGAGGCCCTACGAGCAGTACTTC